The 13 T cell receptor beta chains listed next were all sequenced from one sample in a study of CD8+ T cells in alopecia areata. Treatment specified: oral pan-JAK inhibitor, 5-10 mg twice daily. As the sequencing template, cDNA was produced by extracting RNA and reverse transcribing it. The assay was immunoSEQ multiplex PCR, and TCRdb's table has in-frame clones only and misses some. The data show 170,000 or so clones, roughly 62% seen once. The material was CD8+ T cells sorted from blood, obtained at week 24, from a patient treated with tofacitinib. Every receptor here comes from a human donor with alopecia areata.

The chain carries TRBV2 and TRBJ1-1; D perhaps matches TRBD1 (6 bases). CDR3 length: 15 residues. V lost 4 bases and J 2 bases, leaving 14 bases between the germline ends. Germline V gene sequence: CDR1 SNHLY, CDR2 FYNNEI. Here the CDR3 DNA reads TGTGCCAGCAGTGTTAAGCTAGGGGGTAACACTGAAGCTTTCTTT. This gives the protein CASSVKLGGNTEAFF.

The J gene is TRBJ2-5, the V gene TRBV13; perhaps TRBD1 as D (5 bases). Germline lookup yields CDR1 PRHDT and CDR2 FYEKMQ (reference sequence). CDR3 size: 13 residues. V was pared by 3 bases and J by 9 bases, with 14 bases between. CDR3 DNA: TGTGCCAGCAGCTTCGGAACAGGTGGGCCCCAGTACTTC. Translating it yields CASSFGTGGPQYF.

The V call is TRBV30, the J call TRBJ1-6; unclear D gene. The germline V and J ends were trimmed by 3 bases and 7 bases, with 22 bases remaining between them. The CDR3 is 17 amino acids. Germline V gene lookup returns CDR1 GTSNPN and CDR2 SVGIG (reference sequence). As DNA, the CDR3 is TGTGCCTGGAGACCTAGGCGGGAAGGACGCAGAAATTCACCCCTCCACTTT. Its protein product is CAWRPRREGRRNSPLHF.

This clone was seen a handful of times. The genes are TRBV29-1 and TRBJ2-6; 7 nucleotides agree with TRBD2. Germline CDR1 SQVTM, CDR2 ANQGSEA. The CDR3 totals 16 residues. Trimming took 2 bases from V and 0 from J; bases not matched to a gene: 4. This CDR3 is CSVEWEGPSGANVLTF. The CDR3 DNA sequence: TGCAGCGTTGAATGGGAGGGCCCCTCTGGGGCCAACGTCCTGACTTTC.

The genes are TRBV2 and TRBJ2-1; D is perhaps TRBD2 (5 bases). From germline, CDR1 is SNHLY and CDR2 FYNNEI. The length of the CDR3 is 14 residues. V lost 8 bases to trimming and J lost 7 bases, with 18 bases between them. CDR3 nucleotides: TGTGCCAGCCCACCGGGGTGGGAACTTAATGAGCAGTTCTTC. It is translated as CASPPGWELNEQFF.

The rearrangement joins TRBV19 to TRBJ1-5; 8 nucleotides align to TRBD1. J gave up 4 bases and V 10 bases, and 3 bases lay outside the gene matches. The germline gives CDR1 LNHDA, CDR2 SQIVND (reference sequence). This CDR3 has 12 amino acids. This CDR3 reads CATRTGNQPQHF. DNA of the CDR3: TGTGCCACTAGGACAGGGAATCAGCCCCAGCATTTT. The variable domain in full, completed from reference TRBV19 and TRBJ1-5, reads DGGITQSPKYLFRKEGQNVTLSCEQNLNHDAMYWYRQDPGQGLRLIYYSQIVNDFQKGDIAEGYSVSREKKESFPLTVTSAQKNPTAFYLCATRTGNQPQHFGDGTRLSIL.

This chain links TRBV6-1 with TRBJ2-7; 7 bases fit TRBD1. V trimming: 5 bases; J trimming: 5 bases; junction bases outside the gene matches: 9. Germline V lookup: CDR1 MNHNS, CDR2 SASEGT. The length of the CDR3 is 14 residues. CDR3 residues: CASSPPRQGNEQYF. The CDR3 DNA is TGTGCCAGCAGTCCACCCCGACAGGGTAACGAGCAGTACTTC.

This clone was counted once. V usage is TRBV7-9 and J usage is TRBJ2-7, with 10 bases identical to TRBD2. CDR1 SEHNR and CDR2 FQNEAQ come from the germline V gene (reference sequence). Trimming took 7 bases from V and 0 from J; bases not matched to a gene: 6. CDR3 length: 15 residues. Here the CDR3 reads CASTSGGQTSYEQYF. The DNA of the CDR3 is TGTGCCAGCACTAGCGGGGGACAAACCTCCTACGAGCAGTACTTC.

This rearrangement joins TRBV4-1 to TRBJ1-6; D may be TRBD1 (6 bases). V lost 4 bases and J 6 bases, leaving 13 bases between the germline ends. Germline V gives CDR1 MGHRA, CDR2 YSYEKL. The CDR3 length is 15 residues. The CDR3 region has the DNA TGCGCCAGCAGCCCCCGGACAGACTTTAATTCACCCCTCCACTTT. As protein: CASSPRTDFNSPLHF.

This clone was counted only a few times. This chain links TRBV6-1 with TRBJ1-5; maybe TRBD1 (5 bases). Trimming stripped 6 bases from V and 0 bases from J, with 12 bases between. The length of the CDR3 is 15 residues. The germline V gene has CDR1 MNHNS and CDR2 SASEGT. The CDR3 loop is CASRRDGNSNQPQHF. CDR3 bases: TGTGCCAGCAGAAGGGACGGGAATAGCAATCAGCCCCAGCATTTT.

The V call is TRBV15, the J call TRBJ1-1; possibly TRBD1 for D (6 bases). From germline, CDR1 is LNHNV and CDR2 YYDKDF (reference sequence). The CDR3 length is 16 residues. Trimming left V 2 bases short and J 2 bases short, with 15 bases between. CDR3 sequence reads: CATSRTGSSLNTEAFF. CDR3 in DNA: TGTGCCACCAGCAGAACAGGGAGTTCCCTTAACACTGAAGCTTTCTTT.

The V call is TRBV29-1, the J call TRBJ1-4, with D perhaps matching TRBD1 (6 bases). Germline V CDR1 and CDR2: SQVTM, ANQGSEA. Trimming left V 6 bases short and J 2 bases short, with 16 bases between. The CDR3 has 15 amino acids. The CDR3 region is CSVWGGSVTNEKLFF. CDR3 bases: TGCAGCGTGTGGGGGGGCTCGGTGACTAATGAAAAACTGTTTTTT.

V is TRBV11-2 and J is TRBJ1-5; no clear D gene. The V gene's germline CDR1 is SGHAT and CDR2 FQNNGV. The ends were cut back, 1 base at V and 0 bases at J, with 7 bases in the middle. The CDR3 extends over 15 amino acids. As DNA, the CDR3 is TGTGCCAGCAGCTTAGGATATGATAGCAATCAGCCCCAGCATTTT. Translated: CASSLGYDSNQPQHF.